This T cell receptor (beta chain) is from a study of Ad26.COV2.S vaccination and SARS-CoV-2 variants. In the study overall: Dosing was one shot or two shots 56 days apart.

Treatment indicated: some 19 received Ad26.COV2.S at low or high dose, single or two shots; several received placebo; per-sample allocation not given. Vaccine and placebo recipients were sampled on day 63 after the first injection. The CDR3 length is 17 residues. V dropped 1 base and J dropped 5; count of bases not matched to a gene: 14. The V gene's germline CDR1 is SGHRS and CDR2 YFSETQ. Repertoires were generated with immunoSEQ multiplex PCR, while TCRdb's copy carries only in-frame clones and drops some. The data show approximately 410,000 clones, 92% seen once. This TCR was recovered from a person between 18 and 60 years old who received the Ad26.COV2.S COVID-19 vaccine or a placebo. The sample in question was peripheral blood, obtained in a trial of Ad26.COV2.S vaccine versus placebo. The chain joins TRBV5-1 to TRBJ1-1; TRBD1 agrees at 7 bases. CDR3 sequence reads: CASSLRGNRGAGTEAFF. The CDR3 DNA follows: TGCGCCAGCAGCTTGAGGGGGAACAGGGGAGCCGGTACTGAAGCTTTCTTT.